This T cell receptor beta chain derives from a study of T cell responses to AZD1222 COVID-19 vaccine. The trim removed 3 bases at V and 2 bases at J, leaving 1 base unmatched. Germline CDR1 and CDR2: SGHNT and YYREEE (reference sequence). This CDR3 region has 15 residues. Note on this clone: Its target is not known.

Study-level points and caveats: Reports indicate that nearly half of spike-specific TCRs are directed at unmutated variant regions.

TCRdb's table, derived via immunoSEQ multiplex PCR, lists solely in-frame clones and lacks some. The table has about 110,000 clones, about nine tenths seen once. The input for sequencing was peripheral blood, taken 28 days after the second AZD1222 dose. The source is an adult who received the AZD1222 COVID-19 vaccine. The chain joins TRBV5-4 to TRBJ2-6; TRBD1 aligns across 8 bases. CDR3 loop: CASSSTGAGANVLTF. The CDR3 nucleotides read TGTGCCAGCAGCTCGACAGGGGCTGGGGCCAACGTCCTGACTTTC.